This T cell receptor beta chain is from a study of cytomegalovirus exposure and HLA in healthy donors. Libraries were prepared by immunoSEQ multiplex PCR; TCRdb keeps only in-frame clonotypes and omits some of them. The table has more than 150,000 clones, around four fifths seen once. This clone occurred a few times. The sequence came from a man aged 18 to 35 in good health and CMV-seropositive. The source material was PBMCs.

CDR3 sequence reads: CAWTTGGNEQFF. The CDR3, as DNA: TGTGCCTGGACTACGGGGGGCAATGAGCAGTTCTTC. The rearrangement links TRBV30 to TRBJ2-1; 7 bases match TRBD2. J was trimmed by 6 bases and V by 4 bases; bases with no gene match: 3. This CDR3 comprises 12 residues. Germline V gene lookup returns CDR1 GTSNPN and CDR2 SVGIG (reference sequence).